This TCR beta chain was observed in a study of identical twins. TCRdb recomputed calls from the 5' RACE reads with MiXCR, one row per CDR3 protein. The sample comprises under 450,000 distinct CDR3 sequences, about 18% of which are singletons, and around 12% rests with the top ten. The CDR3 contains 15 residues. V trimming: 6 bases; J trimming: 5 bases; junction bases outside the gene matches: 13. Germline assignment: CDR1 DFQATT and CDR2 SNEGSKA (reference sequence). Study-level results: The study found excess low generation probability among twin-shared out-of-frame alpha sequences. Modelling underestimated the level of out-of-frame TCR alpha sharing observed in monozygotic twins. Conclusions were based on cross-sectional statistical analysis, without following the same donors. The authors noted that invariant MAIT and iNKT cells could partly confound zero-insertion analyses.

This clonotype was found many times. The antigen remains undetermined. The chain uses TRBV20-1 and TRBJ2-5; TRBD1 aligns across 9 bases. Sequencing was performed on naive T cells sorted from blood. The TCR sequence derives from a man aged 50-60 years in good health. The CDR3, as DNA: TGCAGTGCGGAACAGGGGGCAGGGGAATGGGAGACCCAGTACTTC. Translation gives CSAEQGAGEWETQYF.